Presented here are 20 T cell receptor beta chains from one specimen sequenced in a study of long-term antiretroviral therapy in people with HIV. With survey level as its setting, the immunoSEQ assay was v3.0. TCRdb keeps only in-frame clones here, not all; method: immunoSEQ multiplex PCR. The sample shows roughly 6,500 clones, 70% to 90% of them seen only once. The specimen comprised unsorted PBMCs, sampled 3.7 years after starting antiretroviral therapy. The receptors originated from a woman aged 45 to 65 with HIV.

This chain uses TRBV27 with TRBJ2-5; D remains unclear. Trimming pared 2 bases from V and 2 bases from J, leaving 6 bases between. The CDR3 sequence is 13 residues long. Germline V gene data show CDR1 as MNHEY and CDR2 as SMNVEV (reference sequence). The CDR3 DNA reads TGTGCCAGCAGTTTACGGCGACAAGAGACCCAGTACTTC. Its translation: CASSLRRQETQYF.

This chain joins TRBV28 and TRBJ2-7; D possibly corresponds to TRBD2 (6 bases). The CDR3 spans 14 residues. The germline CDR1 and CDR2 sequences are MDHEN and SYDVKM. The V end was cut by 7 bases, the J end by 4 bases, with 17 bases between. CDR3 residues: CASNQPGLLYEQYF. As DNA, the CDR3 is TGTGCCAGCAATCAACCGGGACTGTTGTACGAGCAGTACTTC.

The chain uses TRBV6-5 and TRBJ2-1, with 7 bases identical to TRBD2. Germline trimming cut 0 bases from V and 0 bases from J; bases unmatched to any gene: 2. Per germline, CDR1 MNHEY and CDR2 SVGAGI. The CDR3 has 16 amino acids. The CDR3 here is CASSYSGGSSYNEQFF. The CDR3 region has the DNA TGTGCCAGCAGTTACTCGGGCGGGAGCTCCTACAATGAGCAGTTCTTC.

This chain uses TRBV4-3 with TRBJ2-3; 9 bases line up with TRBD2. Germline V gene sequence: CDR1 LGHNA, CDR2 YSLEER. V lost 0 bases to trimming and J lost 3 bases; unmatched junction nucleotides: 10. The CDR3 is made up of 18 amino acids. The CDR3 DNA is TGCGCCAGCAGCCAAGATCGCACGGCGGGAGGGCCAACAGATACGCAGTATTTT. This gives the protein CASSQDRTAGGPTDTQYF.

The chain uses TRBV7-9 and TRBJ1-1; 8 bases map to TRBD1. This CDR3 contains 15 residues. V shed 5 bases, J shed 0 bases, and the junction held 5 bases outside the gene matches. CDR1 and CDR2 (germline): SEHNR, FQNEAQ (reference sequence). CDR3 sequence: CASSERQGMNTEAFF. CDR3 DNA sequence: TGTGCCAGCAGCGAGCGACAGGGGATGAACACTGAAGCTTTCTTT.

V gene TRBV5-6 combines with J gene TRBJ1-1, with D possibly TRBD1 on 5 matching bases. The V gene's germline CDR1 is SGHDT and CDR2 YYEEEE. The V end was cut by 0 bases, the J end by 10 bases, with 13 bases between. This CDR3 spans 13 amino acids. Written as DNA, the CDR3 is TGTGCCAGCAGCTTGGCAGGGAAACGGGGAGCTTTCTTT. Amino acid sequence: CASSLAGKRGAFF.

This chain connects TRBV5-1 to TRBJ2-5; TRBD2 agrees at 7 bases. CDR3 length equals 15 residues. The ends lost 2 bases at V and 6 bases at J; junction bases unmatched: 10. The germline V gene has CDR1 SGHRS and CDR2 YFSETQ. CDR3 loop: CASSLQLATGKTQYF. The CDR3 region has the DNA TGCGCCAGCAGCTTACAACTAGCGACTGGGAAGACCCAGTACTTC.

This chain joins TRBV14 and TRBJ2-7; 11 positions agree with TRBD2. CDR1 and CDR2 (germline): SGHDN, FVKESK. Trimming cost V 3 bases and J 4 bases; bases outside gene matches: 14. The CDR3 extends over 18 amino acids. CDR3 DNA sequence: TGTGCCAGCAGCCAGCGGAAGTGGCTAGCGGGGGGAATATACGAGCAGTACTTC. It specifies CASSQRKWLAGGIYEQYF.

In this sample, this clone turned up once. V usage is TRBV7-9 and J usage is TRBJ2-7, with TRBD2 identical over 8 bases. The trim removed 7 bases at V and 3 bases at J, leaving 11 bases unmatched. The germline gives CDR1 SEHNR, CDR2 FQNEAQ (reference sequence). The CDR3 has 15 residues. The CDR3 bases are TGTGCCAGCACCACCTTAGCGGGGAGTATCTACGAGCAGTACTTC. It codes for CASTTLAGSIYEQYF.

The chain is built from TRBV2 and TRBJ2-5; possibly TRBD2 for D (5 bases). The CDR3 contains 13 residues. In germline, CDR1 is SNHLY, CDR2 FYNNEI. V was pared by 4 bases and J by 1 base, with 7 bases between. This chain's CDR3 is CASSAEGQETQYF. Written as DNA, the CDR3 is TGTGCCAGCAGTGCCGAGGGCCAAGAGACCCAGTACTTC.

The DNA of the CDR3 is TGCGCCAGCAGCCAGGGACAGTTGATTTCAGATACGCAGTATTTT. Its translation: CASSQGQLISDTQYF. The chain couples TRBV5-1 to TRBJ2-3; 7 bases align to TRBD1. Germline V gene lookup returns CDR1 SGHRS and CDR2 YFSETQ. CDR3 length: 15 amino acids. Germline trimming cut 4 bases from V and 4 bases from J; bases unmatched to any gene: 9. The full variable domain, its missing parts supplied by reference TRBV5-1 and TRBJ2-3, is KAGVTQTPRYLIKTRGQQVTLSCSPISGHRSVSWYQQTPGQGLQFLFEYFSETQRNKGNFPGRFSGRQFSNSRSEMNVSTLELGDSALYLCASSQGQLISDTQYFGPGTRLTVL.

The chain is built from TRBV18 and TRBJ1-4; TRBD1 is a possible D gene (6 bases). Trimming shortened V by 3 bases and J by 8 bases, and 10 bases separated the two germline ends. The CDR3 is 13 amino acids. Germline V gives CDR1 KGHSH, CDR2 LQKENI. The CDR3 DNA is TGTGCCAGCTCACCGGGCAGGGGAGAAAAACTGTTTTTT. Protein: CASSPGRGEKLFF.

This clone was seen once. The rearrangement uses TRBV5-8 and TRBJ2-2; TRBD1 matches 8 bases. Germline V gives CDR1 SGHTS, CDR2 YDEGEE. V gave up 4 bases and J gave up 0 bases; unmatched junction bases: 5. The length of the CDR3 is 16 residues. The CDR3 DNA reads TGTGCCAGCAGCCTCGGACAGGGTTCGAACACCGGGGAGCTGTTTTTT. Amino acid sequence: CASSLGQGSNTGELFF.

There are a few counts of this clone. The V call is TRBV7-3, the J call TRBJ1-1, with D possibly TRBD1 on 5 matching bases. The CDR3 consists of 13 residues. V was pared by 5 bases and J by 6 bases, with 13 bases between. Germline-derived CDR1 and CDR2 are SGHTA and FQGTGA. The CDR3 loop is CASSPGGGSEAFF. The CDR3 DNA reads TGTGCCAGCAGCCCGGGGGGAGGATCTGAAGCTTTCTTT.

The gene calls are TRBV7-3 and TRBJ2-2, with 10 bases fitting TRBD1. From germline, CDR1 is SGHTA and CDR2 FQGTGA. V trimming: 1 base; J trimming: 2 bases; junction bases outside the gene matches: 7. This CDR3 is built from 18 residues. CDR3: CASSLNWGQGTNTGELFF. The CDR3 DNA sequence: TGTGCCAGCAGCTTAAACTGGGGACAGGGGACAAACACCGGGGAGCTGTTTTTT.

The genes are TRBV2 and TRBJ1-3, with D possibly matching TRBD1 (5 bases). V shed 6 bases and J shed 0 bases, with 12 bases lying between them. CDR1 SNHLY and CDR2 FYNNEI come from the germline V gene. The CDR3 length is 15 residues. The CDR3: CASRGGELSGNTIYF. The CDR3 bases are TGTGCCAGCAGAGGAGGGGAGCTCTCTGGAAACACCATATATTTT.

CDR3 amino acids: CASSIRESTGQGAFF. The CDR3 DNA reads as TGTGCCAGTAGTATACGAGAATCAACGGGACAGGGGGCTTTCTTT. The chain recombines TRBV19 with TRBJ1-1, with 10 bases aligning to TRBD1. V trimming: 2 bases; J trimming: 11 bases; junction bases outside the gene matches: 11. This CDR3 is 15 amino acids long. In germline, CDR1 is LNHDA, CDR2 SQIVND (reference sequence).

CDR3 loop: CASSMVPSTDTQYF. The CDR3, as DNA: TGTGCCAGTAGTATGGTTCCTAGCACAGATACGCAGTATTTT. The chain combines TRBV19 with TRBJ2-3, with no clear D. The germline gives CDR1 LNHDA, CDR2 SQIVND (reference sequence). Between the trimmed V and J ends, which lost 3 bases and 0 bases, there was a span of 7 bases. The CDR3 extends over 14 amino acids.

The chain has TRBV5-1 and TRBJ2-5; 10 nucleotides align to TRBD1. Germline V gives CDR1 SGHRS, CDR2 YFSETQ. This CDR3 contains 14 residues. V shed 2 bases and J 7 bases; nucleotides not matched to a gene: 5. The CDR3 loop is CASSFGTGDVTQYF. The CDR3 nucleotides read TGCGCCAGCAGCTTCGGGACAGGGGATGTGACCCAGTACTTC.

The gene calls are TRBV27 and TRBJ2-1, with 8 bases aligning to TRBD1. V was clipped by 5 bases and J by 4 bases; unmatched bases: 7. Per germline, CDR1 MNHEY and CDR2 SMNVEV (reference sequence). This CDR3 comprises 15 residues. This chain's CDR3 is CASSLAGGPYNEQFF. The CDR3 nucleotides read TGTGCCAGCAGTCTCGCAGGGGGCCCTTACAATGAGCAGTTCTTC.